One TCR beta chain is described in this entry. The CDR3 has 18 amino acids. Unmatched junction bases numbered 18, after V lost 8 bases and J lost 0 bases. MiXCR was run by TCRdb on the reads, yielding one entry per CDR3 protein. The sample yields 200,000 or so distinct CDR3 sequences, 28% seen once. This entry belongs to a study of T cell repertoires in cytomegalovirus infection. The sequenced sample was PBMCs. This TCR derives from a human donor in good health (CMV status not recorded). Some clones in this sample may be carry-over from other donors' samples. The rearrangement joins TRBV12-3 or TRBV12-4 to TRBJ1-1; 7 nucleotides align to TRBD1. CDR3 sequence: CASDSPSSGTVMNTEAFF. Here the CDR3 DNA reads TGTGCCAGCGATTCACCATCCTCCGGGACAGTCATGAACACTGAAGCTTTCTTT.